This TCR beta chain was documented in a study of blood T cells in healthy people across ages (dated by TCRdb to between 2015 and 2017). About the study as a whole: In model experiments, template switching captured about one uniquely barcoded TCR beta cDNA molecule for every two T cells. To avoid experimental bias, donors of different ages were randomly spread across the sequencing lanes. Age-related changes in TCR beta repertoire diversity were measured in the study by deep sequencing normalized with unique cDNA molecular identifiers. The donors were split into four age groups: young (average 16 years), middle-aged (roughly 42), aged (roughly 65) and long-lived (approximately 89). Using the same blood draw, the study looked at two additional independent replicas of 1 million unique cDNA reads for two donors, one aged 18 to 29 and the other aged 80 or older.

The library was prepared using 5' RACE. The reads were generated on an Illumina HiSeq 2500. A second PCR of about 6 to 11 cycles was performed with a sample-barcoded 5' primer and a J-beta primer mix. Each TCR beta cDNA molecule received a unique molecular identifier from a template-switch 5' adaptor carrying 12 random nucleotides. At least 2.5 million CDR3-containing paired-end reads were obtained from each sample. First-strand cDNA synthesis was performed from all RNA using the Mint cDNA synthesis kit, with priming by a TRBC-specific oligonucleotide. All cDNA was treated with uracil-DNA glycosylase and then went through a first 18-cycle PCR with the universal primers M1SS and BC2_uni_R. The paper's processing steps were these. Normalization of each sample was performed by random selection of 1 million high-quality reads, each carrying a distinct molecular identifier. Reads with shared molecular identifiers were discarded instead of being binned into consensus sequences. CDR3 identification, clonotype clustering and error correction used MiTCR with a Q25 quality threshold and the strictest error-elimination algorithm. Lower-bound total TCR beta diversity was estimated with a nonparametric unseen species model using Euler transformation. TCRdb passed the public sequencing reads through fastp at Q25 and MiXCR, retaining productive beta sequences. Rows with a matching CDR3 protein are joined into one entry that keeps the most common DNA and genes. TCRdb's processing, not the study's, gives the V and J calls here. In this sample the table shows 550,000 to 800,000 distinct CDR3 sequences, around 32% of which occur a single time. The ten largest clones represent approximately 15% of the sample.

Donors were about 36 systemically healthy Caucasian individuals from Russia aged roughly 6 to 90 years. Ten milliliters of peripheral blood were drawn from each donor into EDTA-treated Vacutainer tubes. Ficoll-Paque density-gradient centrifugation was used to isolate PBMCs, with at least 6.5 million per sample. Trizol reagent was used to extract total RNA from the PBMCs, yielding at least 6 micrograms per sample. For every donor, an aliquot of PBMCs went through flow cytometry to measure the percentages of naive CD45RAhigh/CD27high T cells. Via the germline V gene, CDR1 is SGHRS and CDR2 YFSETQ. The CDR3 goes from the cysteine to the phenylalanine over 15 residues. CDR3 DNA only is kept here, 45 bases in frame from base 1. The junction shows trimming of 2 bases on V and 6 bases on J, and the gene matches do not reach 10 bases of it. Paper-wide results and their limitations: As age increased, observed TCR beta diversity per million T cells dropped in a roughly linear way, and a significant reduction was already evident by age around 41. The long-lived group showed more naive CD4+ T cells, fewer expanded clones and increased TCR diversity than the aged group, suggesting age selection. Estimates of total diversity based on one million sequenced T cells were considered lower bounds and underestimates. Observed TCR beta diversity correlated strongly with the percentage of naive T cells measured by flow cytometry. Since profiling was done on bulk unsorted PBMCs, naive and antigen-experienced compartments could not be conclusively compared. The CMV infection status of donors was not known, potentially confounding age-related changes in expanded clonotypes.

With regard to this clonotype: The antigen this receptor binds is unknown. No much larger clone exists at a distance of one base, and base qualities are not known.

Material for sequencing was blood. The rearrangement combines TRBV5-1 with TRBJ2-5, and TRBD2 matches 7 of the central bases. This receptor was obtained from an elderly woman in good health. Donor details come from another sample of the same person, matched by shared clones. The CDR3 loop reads CASSFAAGERKTQYF. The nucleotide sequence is TGCGCCAGCAGCTTCGCCGCGGGAGAAAGAAAGACCCAGTACTTC.